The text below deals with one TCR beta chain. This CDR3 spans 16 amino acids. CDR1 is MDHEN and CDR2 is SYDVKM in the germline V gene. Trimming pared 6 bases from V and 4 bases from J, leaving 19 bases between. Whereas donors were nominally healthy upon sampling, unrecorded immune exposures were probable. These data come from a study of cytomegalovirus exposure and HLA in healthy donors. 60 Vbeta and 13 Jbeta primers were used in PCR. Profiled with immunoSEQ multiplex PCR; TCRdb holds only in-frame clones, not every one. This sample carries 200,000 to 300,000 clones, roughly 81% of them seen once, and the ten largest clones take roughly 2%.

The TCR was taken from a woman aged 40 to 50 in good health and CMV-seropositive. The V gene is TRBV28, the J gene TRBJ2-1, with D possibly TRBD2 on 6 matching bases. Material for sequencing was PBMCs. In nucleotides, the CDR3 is TGTGCCAGCAGCCCCATTAGCGGCCCAAGGTACAATGAGCAGTTCTTC. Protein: CASSPISGPRYNEQFF.